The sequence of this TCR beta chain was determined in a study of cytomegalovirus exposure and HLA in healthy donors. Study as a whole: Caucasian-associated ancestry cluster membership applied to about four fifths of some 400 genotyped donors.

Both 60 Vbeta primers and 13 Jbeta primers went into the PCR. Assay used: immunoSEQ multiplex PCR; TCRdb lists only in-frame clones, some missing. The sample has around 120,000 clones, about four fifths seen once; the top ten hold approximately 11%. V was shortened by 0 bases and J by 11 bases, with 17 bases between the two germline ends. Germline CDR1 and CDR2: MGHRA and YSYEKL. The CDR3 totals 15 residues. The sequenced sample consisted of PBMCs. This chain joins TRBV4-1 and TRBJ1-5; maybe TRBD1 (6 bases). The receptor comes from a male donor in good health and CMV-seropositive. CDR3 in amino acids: CASSQDQGRSAAQHF. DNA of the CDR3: TGCGCCAGCAGCCAAGATCAGGGGAGATCCGCGGCCCAGCATTTT.